A single count supports the clone carrying this T cell receptor (beta chain). The germline gene is not matched at one end of the junction; a read error may be the cause. The sample is drawn from a study of T cells in Graves' hyperthyroidism and ophthalmopathy. The study excluded patients with uncontrolled infection, other autoimmune disease, pregnancy or lactation. The CDR3 spans 16 residues. Germline V gene sequence: CDR1 SGHTA, CDR2 FQGNSA. Amplification of TCR beta CDR3 regions used RNA as the template. Initially, a first-round RT-PCR of the TCR CDR3 employed the HTBI primer set. TCRdb called the multiplex PCR reads again in MiXCR, with one record for every CDR3 protein. This table has 610,000 or so distinct CDR3 sequences, around 45% appearing once.

Sequenced material: peripheral blood or thyroid tissue (not recorded which). This clonotype was obtained from a woman between 18 and 29 years old with Graves' hyperthyroidism. J is TRBJ2-2 and V is TRBV7-2; 14 nucleotides agree with TRBD2. This chain's CDR3 is CVSSLGTSGSAGELFF. In DNA form, the CDR3 reads TGTGTCAGCAGCTTAGGGACTAGCGGGAGCGCCGGGGAGCTGTTTTTT.